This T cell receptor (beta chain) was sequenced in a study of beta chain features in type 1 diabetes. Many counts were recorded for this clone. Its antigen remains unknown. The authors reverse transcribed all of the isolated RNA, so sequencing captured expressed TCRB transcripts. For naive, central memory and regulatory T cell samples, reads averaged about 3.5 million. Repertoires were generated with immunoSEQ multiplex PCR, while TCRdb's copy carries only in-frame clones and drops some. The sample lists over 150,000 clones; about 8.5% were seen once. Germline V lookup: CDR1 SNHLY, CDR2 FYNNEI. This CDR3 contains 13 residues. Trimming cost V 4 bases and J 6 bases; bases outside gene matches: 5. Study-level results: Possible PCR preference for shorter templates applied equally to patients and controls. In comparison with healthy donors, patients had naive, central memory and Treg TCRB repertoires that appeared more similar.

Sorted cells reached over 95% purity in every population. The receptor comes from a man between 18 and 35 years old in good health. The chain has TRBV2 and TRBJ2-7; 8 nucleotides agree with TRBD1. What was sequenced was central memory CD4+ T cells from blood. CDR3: CASSGTGFSEQYF. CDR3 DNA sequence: TGTGCCAGCAGTGGGACAGGGTTTAGCGAGCAGTACTTC.